Reported below is one T cell receptor (beta chain). Its antigen is unidentified. These data originate in a study of PD-1 blockade in mismatch repair-deficient tumors. Study as a whole: All were previously treated, progressing patients with approximately 12 mismatch repair-deficient cancer types. Findings of the study overall: After pembrolizumab, tumor-resident clones rose rapidly, then generally contracted before radiologic responses.

This CDR3 is 14 amino acids long. V lost 3 bases, J lost 1 base, and 10 bases lay in between. Looked up from germline, CDR1 is SQVTM and CDR2 is ANQGSEA. Repertoires were generated with immunoSEQ multiplex PCR, while TCRdb's copy carries only in-frame clones and drops some. The sample holds 35,000 to 40,000 clones, about 85% seen once. Mismatch repair deficiency was confirmed in all patients, by PCR or immunohistochemistry. TCRs were sequenced from a few patients responding to pembrolizumab. The specimen comprised peripheral blood, sampled 4 weeks after starting pembrolizumab. The V call is TRBV29-1, the J call TRBJ2-1, with D possibly TRBD2 on 5 matching bases. The clonotype originates from an adult with mismatch repair-deficient cancer. CDR3 in DNA: TGCAGCGTTGACGGCCTAGCTTCCTACAATGAGCAGTTCTTC. Protein: CSVDGLASYNEQFF.